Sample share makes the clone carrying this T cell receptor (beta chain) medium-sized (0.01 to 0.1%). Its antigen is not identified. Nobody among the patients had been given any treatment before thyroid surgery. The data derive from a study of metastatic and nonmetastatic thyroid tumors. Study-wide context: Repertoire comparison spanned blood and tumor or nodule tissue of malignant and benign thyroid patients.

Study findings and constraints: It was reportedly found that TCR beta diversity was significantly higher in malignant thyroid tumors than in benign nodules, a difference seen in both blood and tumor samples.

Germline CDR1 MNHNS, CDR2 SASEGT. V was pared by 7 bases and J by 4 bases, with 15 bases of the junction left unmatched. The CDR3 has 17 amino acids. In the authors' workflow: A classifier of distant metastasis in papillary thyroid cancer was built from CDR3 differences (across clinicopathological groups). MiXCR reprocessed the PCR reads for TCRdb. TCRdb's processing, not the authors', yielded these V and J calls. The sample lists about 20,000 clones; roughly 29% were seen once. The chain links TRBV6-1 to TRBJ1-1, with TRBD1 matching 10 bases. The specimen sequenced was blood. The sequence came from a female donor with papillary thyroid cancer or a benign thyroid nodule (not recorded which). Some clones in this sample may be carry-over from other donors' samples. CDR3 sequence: CASTHGTGVFSGTEAFF. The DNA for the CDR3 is TGTGCCAGCACCCACGGGACAGGGGTGTTTTCGGGCACTGAAGCTTTCTTT.